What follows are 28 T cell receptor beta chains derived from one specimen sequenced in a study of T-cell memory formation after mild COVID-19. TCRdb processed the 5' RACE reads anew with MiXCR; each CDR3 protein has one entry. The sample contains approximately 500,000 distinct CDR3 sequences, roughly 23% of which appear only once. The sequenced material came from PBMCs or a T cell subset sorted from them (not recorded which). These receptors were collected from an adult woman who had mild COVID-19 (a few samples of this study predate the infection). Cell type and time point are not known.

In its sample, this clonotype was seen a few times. The CDR3 DNA follows: TGTGCCAGCAGCCCTGAGTCGGGCTCCTACGAGCAGTACTTC. Translated: CASSPESGSYEQYF. The rearrangement links TRBV7-9 to TRBJ2-7, with unresolved D. The CDR3 consists of 14 residues. The V gene lost 5 bases and the J gene lost 0 bases, with 11 bases spanning the gap. Germline V gene sequence: CDR1 SEHNR, CDR2 FQNEAQ (reference sequence).

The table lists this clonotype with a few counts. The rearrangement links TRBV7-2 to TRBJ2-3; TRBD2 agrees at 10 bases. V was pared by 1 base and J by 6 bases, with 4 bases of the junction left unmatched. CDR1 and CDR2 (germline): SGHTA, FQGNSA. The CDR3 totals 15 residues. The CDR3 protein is CASSLEGTSADTQYF. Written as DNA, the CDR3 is TGTGCCAGCAGCTTAGAAGGGACTAGCGCCGATACGCAGTATTTT.

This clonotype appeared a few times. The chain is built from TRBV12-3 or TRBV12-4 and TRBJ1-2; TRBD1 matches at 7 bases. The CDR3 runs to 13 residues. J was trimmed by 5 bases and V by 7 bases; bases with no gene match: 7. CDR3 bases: TGTGCCAGCATGAGGGGGCAAGATTATGGCTACACCTTC. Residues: CASMRGQDYGYTF.

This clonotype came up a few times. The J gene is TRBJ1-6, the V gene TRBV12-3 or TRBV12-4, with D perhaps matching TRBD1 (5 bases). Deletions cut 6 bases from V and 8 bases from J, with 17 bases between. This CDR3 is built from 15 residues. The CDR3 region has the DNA TGTGCCAGCAGACTCGGGGGGGGGACCGATTCACCCCTCCACTTT. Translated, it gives CASRLGGGTDSPLHF.

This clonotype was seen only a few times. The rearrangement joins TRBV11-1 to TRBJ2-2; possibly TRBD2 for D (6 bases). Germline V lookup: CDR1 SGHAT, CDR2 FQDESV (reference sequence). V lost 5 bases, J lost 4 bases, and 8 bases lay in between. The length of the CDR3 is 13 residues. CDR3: CASSRDFTGELFF. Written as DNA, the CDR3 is TGTGCCAGCAGCCGGGACTTCACCGGGGAGCTGTTTTTT.

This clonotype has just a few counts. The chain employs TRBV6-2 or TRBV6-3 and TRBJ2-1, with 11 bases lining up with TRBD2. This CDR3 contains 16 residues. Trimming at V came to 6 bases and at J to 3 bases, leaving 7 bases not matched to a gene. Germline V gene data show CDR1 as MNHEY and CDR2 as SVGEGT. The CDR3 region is CASSHSGRALYNEQFF. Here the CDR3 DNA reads TGTGCCAGCAGCCATAGCGGGAGGGCCCTCTACAATGAGCAGTTCTTC.

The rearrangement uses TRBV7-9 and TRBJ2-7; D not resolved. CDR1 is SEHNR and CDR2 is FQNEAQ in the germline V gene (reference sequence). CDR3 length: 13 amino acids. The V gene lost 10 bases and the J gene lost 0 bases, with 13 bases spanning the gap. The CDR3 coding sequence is TGTGCCATCGACACATACTACTCCTACGAGCAGTACTTC. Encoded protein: CAIDTYYSYEQYF.

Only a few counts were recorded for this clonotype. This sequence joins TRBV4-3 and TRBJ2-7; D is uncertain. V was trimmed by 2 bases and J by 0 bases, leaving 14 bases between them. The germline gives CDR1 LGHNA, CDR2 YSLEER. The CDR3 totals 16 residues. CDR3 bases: TGCGCCAGCAGCCAATACTATAGCTCCTCCTCCTACGAGCAGTACTTC. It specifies CASSQYYSSSSYEQYF.

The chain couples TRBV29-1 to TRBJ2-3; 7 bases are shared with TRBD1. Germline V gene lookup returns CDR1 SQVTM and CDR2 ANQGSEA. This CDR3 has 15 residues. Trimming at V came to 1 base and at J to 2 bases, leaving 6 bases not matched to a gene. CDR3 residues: CSVEATGVFTDTQYF. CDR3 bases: TGCAGCGTTGAAGCCACAGGGGTTTTCACAGATACGCAGTATTTT.

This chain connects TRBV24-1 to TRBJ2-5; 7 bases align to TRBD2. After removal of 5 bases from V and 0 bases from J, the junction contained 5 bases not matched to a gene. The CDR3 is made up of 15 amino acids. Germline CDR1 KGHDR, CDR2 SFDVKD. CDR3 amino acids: CATSAAGPYQETQYF. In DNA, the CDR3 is TGTGCCACCAGTGCAGCGGGACCGTACCAAGAGACCCAGTACTTC.

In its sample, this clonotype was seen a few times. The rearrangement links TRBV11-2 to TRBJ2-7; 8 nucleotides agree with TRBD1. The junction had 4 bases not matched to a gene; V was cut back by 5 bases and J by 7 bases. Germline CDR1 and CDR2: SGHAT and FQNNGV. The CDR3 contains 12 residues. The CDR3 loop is CASSADRVEQYF. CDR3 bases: TGTGCCAGCAGCGCGGACAGGGTAGAGCAGTACTTC.

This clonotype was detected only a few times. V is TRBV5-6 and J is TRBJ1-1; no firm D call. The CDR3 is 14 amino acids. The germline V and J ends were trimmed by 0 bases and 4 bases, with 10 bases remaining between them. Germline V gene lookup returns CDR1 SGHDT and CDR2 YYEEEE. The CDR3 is CASSLAVRVTEAFF. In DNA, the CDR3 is TGTGCCAGCAGCTTGGCGGTTCGGGTCACTGAAGCTTTCTTT.

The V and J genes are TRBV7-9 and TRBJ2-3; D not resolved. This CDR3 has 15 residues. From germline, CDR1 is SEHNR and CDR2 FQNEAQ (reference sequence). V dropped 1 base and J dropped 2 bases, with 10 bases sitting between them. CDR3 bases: TGTGCCAGCAGCTTAGGGCGGAGCACCACAGATACGCAGTATTTT. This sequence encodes CASSLGRSTTDTQYF.

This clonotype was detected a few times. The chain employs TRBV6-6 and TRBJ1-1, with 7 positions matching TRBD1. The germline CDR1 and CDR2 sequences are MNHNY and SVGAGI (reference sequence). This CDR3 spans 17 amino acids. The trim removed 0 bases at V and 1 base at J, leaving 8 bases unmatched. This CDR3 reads CASSYSTSRDRNTEAFF. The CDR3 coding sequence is TGTGCCAGCAGTTACTCGACTTCCCGGGACAGGAACACTGAAGCTTTCTTT.

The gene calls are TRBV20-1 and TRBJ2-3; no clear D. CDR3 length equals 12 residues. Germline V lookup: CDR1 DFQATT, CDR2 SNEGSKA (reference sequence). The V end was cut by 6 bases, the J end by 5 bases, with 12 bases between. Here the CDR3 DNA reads TGCAGTGCCGGACGGAAGCGAGATACGCAGTATTTT. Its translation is CSAGRKRDTQYF.

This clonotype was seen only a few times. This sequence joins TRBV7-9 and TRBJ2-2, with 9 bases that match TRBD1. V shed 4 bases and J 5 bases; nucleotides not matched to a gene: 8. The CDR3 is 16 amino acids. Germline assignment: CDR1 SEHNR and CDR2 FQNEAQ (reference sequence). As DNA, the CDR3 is TGTGCCAGCAGCTCGCCGGGACAGGGACGTACCGGGGAGCTGTTTTTT. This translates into CASSSPGQGRTGELFF.

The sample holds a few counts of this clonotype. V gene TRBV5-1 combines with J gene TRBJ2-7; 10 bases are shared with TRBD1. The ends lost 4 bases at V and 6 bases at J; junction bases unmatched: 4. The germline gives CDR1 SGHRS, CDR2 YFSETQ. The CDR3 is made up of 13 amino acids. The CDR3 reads CASSNRDRGEQYF. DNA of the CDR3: TGCGCCAGCAGCAACCGGGACAGGGGCGAGCAGTACTTC.

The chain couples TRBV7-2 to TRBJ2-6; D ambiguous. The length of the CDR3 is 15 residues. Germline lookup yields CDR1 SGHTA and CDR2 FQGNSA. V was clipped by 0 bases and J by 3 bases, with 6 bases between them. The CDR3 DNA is TGTGCCAGCAGCTTAGCCATCGGTGGGGCCAACGTCCTGACTTTC. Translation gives CASSLAIGGANVLTF.

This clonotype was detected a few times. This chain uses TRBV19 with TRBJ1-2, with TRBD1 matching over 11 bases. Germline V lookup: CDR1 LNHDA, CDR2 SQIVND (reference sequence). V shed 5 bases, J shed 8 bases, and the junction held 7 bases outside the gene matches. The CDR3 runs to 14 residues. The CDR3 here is CASSVWTGGSGYTF. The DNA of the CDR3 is TGTGCCAGTAGTGTTTGGACAGGGGGCAGCGGCTACACCTTC. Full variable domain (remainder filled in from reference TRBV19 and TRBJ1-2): DGGITQSPKYLFRKEGQNVTLSCEQNLNHDAMYWYRQDPGQGLRLIYYSQIVNDFQKGDIAEGYSVSREKKESFPLTVTSAQKNPTAFYLCASSVWTGGSGYTFGSGTRLTVV.

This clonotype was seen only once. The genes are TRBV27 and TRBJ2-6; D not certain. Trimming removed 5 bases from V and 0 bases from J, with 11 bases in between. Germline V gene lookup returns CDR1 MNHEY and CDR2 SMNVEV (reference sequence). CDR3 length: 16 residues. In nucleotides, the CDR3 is TGTGCCAGCAGTGGTTCGGGCCACTCTGGGGCCAACGTCCTGACTTTC. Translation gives CASSGSGHSGANVLTF.

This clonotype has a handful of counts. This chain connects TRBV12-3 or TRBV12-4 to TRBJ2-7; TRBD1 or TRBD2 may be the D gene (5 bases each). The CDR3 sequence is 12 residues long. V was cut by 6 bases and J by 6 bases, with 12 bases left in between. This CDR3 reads CASSPGTPEQYF. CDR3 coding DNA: TGTGCCAGCAGCCCAGGGACCCCCGAGCAGTACTTC.

The CDR3 sequence is CSAREPRTIDEQFF. The DNA of the CDR3 is TGCAGTGCTAGAGAGCCCAGGACTATCGATGAGCAGTTCTTC. The chain couples TRBV20-1 to TRBJ2-1; D might be TRBD2 (6 bases). Trimming shortened V by 0 bases and J by 8 bases, and 14 bases separated the two germline ends. CDR1 and CDR2 from the germline V gene are DFQATT and SNEGSKA (reference sequence). The CDR3 totals 14 residues.

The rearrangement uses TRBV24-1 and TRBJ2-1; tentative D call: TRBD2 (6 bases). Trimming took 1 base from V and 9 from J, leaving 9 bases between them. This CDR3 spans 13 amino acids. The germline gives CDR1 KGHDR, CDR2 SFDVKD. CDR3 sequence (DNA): TGTGCCACCAGTGATTTTTGGGGAGGTGAGCAGTTCTTC. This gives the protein CATSDFWGGEQFF.

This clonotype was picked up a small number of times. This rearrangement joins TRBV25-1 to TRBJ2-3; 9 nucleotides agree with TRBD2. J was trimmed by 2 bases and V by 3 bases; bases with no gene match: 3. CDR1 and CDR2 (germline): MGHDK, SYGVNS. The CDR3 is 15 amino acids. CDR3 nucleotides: TGTGCCAGCAGTGACCTAGCGGGGATCACAGATACGCAGTATTTT. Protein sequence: CASSDLAGITDTQYF.

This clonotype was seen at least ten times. The CDR3 region is CASSYRLGLAYEQYF. For the CDR3, the DNA is TGTGCCAGCAGTTACCGCCTGGGACTAGCCTACGAGCAGTACTTC. The chain combines TRBV6-5 with TRBJ2-7; TRBD2 aligns across 8 bases. The junction had 5 bases not matched to a gene; V was cut back by 2 bases and J by 2 bases. There are 15 residues in the CDR3. CDR1 is MNHEY, CDR2 SVGAGI, per germline.

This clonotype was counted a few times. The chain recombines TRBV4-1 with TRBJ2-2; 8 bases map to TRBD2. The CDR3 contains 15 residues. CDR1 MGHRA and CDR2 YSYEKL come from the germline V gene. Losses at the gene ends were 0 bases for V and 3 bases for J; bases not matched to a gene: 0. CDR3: CASSQEAGDTGELFF. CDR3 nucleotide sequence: TGCGCCAGCAGCCAAGAAGCGGGGGACACCGGGGAGCTGTTTTTT.

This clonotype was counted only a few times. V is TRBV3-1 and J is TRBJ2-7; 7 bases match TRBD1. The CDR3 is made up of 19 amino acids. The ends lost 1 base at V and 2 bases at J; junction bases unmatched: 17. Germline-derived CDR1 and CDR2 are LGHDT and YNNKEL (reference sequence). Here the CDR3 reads CASSQVRGQVGTGAYEQYF. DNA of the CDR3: TGTGCCAGCAGCCAAGTAAGAGGGCAAGTTGGCACAGGGGCCTACGAGCAGTACTTC.

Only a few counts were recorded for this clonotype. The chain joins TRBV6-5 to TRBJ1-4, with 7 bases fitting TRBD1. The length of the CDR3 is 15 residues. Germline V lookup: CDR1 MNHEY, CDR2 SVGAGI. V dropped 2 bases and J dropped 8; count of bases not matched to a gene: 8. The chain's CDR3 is CASSYGGRGAEKLFF. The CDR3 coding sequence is TGTGCCAGCAGTTACGGCGGCAGGGGGGCAGAAAAACTGTTTTTT.